Below are 6 T cell receptor beta chains sequenced from a single sample in a study of OX40 agonist ivuxolimab in advanced cancers. Produced via immunoSEQ multiplex PCR; TCRdb's table is partial and in-frame only. The repertoire holds fewer than 130,000 clones, with approximately 90% as singletons. Here the sequenced sample was CD4+ or CD8+ T cells sorted from blood, taken in a trial of the OX40 agonist ivuxolimab. The receptors were sampled from an adult with an advanced solid tumor such as melanoma, head and neck, liver or kidney cancer.

The J gene is TRBJ2-7, the V gene TRBV6-5; a weak D match, TRBD1 (6 bases). The V and J ends lost 2 bases and 4 bases respectively, with 9 bases between them. Germline CDR1 reads MNHEY; CDR2 reads SVGAGI. The CDR3 length is 13 residues. The CDR3, as DNA: TGTGCCAGCAGTTACGACAGGAGGTACGAGCAGTACTTC. Translated, it gives CASSYDRRYEQYF.

This clone came up once. J is TRBJ2-5 and V is TRBV19; 7 bases match TRBD1. Germline V gene sequence: CDR1 LNHDA, CDR2 SQIVND (reference sequence). The CDR3 sequence is 15 residues long. J gave up 1 base and V 6 bases, and 8 bases lay outside the gene matches. Here the CDR3 reads CASSLNRDSQETQYF. As DNA, the CDR3 is TGTGCCAGTAGCCTAAACAGGGACAGCCAAGAGACCCAGTACTTC.

V and J are TRBV7-8 and TRBJ2-2, with TRBD1 identical over 8 bases. The CDR3 runs to 16 residues. The germline gives CDR1 SGHVS, CDR2 FQNEAQ. Trimming at V came to 1 base and at J to 6 bases, leaving 7 bases not matched to a gene. Written as DNA, the CDR3 is TGTGCCAGCAGCTTAGTCGCAGGGGGCTTGTCCGGGGAGCTGTTTTTT. This translates into CASSLVAGGLSGELFF. The whole variable domain, remainder taken from reference TRBV7-8 and TRBJ2-2, is GAGVSQSPRYKVAKRGQDVALRCDPISGHVSLFWYQQALGQGPEFLTYFQNEAQLDKSGLPSDRFFAERPEGSVSTLKIQRTQQEDSAVYLCASSLVAGGLSGELFFGEGSRLTVL.

The chain is built from TRBV9 and TRBJ1-6; 10 bases map to TRBD1. Trimming cost V 4 bases and J 8 bases; bases outside gene matches: 15. The length of the CDR3 is 18 residues. The germline gives CDR1 SGDLS, CDR2 YYNGEE. The CDR3 nucleotides are TGTGCCAGCAGCCAAAGACCCGGGACAGGGGCCCCCGATTCACCCCTCCACTTT. Its translation: CASSQRPGTGAPDSPLHF.

The gene calls are TRBV7-2 and TRBJ2-7; D is undetermined. V dropped 1 base and J dropped 0 bases, with 16 bases sitting between them. The germline CDR1 and CDR2 sequences are SGHTA and FQGNSA. The CDR3 contains 17 residues. The CDR3 spells CASSLVGWGKVSYEQYF. In DNA, the CDR3 is TGTGCCAGCAGCTTAGTAGGTTGGGGAAAAGTCTCCTACGAGCAGTACTTC.

The chain joins TRBV5-1 to TRBJ1-1, with D unclear. Germline V gene sequence: CDR1 SGHRS, CDR2 YFSETQ. This CDR3 region has 14 residues. Trimming stripped 4 bases from V and 6 bases from J, with 16 bases between. For the CDR3, the DNA is TGCGCCAGCAGCCCCCGGGAGGGTTGGGCTGAAGCTTTCTTT. As protein: CASSPREGWAEAFF.